This T cell receptor beta chain was recovered during a study of CD8 T cells in Susac syndrome (dated by TCRdb to the late 2010s). For the study in its entirety: Whether CD8+ T cell activation and differentiation in Susac syndrome was antigen driven was tested using repertoire sequencing. Study-level results and caveats: The TCR sequencing and HLA analysis was acknowledged to have included a relatively small number of individuals.

CDR1 and CDR2 are drawn from the germline V gene: SQVTM, ANQGSEA. From cysteine to phenylalanine, the CDR3 is 14 amino acids long. Of the read, only the CDR3 DNA is kept; its 42 bases are in frame from base 1. V and J are truncated by 5 bases and 0 bases respectively, leaving an intervening sequence of 14 bases. Peripheral blood CD8+ and CD4+ T cells from healthy donors, Susac syndrome patients and multiple sclerosis patients were profiled using high-throughput TCR beta sequencing. Healthy donors were age- and sex-matched controls. Bulk CD8+ and CD4+ T cells were purified by magnetic negative isolation, whereas CD8+ TEMRA cells were enriched by FACS. Blood was collected in EDTA tubes and processed within 24 hours, with PBMCs isolated through density gradient centrifugation. PBMCs destined for TCR sequencing were cryopreserved in liquid nitrogen and later thawed in a 37 °C water bath. Purity of sorted or isolated CD4+, CD8+ and CD8+ TEMRA cells was at least 90%.

RNA was extracted using the RNeasy kit, and roughly 0.45 to 1 microgram was reverse transcribed with random hexamers. The immunoSEQ multiplex PCR assay, which covers 54 Vbeta and 13 Jbeta segments, was used to amplify TCR beta CDR3 regions. Bias from PCR amplification was corrected by using a synthetic template baseline for primer optimization and for computational correction. In the source study's methods: Only productive sequences were kept, with reads annotated to V, D and J genes according to IMGT and analyzed in immunoSEQ Analyzer. To calculate clonality, Shannon entropy was normalized by log2 of the number of productive unique sequences and then subtracted from one. Public and private clones were assessed among the 100 most prevalent clones of each patient and control. A clone was defined as Susac-specific if it was absent from the healthy and MS cohorts, from roughly 980 published viral clones and from other ImmuneACCESS disease sequences. TCRdb itself trimmed the public reads at Q25 with fastp, ran MiXCR and retained productive beta chains. Each CDR3 protein gets just one entry, which takes the most common genes and DNA from the rows behind it. TCRdb assigned the V and J calls; the authors' analysis was not used. Across this sample there are around 150,000 distinct CDR3 sequences, with about 94% seen only once. Around 0.13% of the sample comes from the top ten.

As regards this clonotype: Its antigen is currently not known. Base qualities are not provided; no much larger clone lies one nucleotide away.

Recombination joined TRBV29-1 with TRBJ2-7; the D gene is perhaps TRBD1, on 6 matching bases. This TCR was sampled from a human donor in good health. Sequenced: CD4+ T cells from PBMCs. The CDR3 amino acid sequence is: CSVRPRGSSYEQYF. DNA sequence: TGCAGCGTTCGACCCAGGGGAAGCTCCTACGAGCAGTACTTC.